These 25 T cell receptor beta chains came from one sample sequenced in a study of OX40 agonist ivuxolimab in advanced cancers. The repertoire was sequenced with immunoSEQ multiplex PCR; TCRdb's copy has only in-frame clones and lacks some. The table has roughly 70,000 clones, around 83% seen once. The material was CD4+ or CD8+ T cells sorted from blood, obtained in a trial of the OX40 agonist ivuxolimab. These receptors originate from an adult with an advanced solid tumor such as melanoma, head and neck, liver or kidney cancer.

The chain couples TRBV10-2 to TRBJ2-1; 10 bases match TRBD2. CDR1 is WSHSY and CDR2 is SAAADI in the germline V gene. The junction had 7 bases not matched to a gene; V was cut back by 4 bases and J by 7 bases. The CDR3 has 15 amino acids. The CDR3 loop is CASSGSGGAGNEQFF. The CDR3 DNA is TGCGCCAGCAGTGGGAGCGGGGGGGCCGGGAATGAGCAGTTCTTC.

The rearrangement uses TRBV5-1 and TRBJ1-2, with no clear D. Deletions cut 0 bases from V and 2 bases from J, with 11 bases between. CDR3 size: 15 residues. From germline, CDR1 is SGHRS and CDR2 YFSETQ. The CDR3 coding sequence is TGCGCCAGCAGCTTGGAGCAAACGGGCAACTATGGCTACACCTTC. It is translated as CASSLEQTGNYGYTF. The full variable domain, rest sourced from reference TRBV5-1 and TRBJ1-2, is KAGVTQTPRYLIKTRGQQVTLSCSPISGHRSVSWYQQTPGQGLQFLFEYFSETQRNKGNFPGRFSGRQFSNSRSEMNVSTLELGDSALYLCASSLEQTGNYGYTFGSGTRLTVV.

DNA for the CDR3: TGTGCCAGCTCACTGGGACACTCTGGAAACACCATATATTTT. Its translation: CASSLGHSGNTIYF. The chain uses TRBV18 and TRBJ1-3; maybe TRBD1 (6 bases). CDR3 length equals 14 residues. Germline CDR1 KGHSH, CDR2 LQKENI. V lost 4 bases to trimming and J lost 0 bases, with 7 bases between them.

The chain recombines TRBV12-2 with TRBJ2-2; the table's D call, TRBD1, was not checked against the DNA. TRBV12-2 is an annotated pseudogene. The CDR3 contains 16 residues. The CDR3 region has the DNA TGTGCAAGTCGCCCTCAGGGGTTCGGGAACACCGGGGAGCTGTTTTTT. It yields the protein CASRPQGFGNTGELFF.

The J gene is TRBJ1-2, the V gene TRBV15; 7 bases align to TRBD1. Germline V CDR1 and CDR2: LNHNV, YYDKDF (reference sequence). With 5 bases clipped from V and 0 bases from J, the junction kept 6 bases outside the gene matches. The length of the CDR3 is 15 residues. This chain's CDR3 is CATSGVQGANYGYTF. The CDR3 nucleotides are TGTGCCACCAGCGGCGTCCAGGGGGCTAACTATGGCTACACCTTC.

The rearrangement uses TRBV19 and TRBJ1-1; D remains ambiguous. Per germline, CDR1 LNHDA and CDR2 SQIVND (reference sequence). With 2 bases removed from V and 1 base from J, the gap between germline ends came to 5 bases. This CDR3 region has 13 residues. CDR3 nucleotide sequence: TGTGCCAGTAGTATAAAAGGGAACACTGAAGCTTTCTTT. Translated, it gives CASSIKGNTEAFF.

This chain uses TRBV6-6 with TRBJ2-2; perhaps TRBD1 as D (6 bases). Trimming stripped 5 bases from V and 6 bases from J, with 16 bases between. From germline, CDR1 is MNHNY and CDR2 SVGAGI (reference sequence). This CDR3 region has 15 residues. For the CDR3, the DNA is TGTGCCAGCAGTCTACAGGGCCGTACCCCCGGGGAGCTGTTTTTT. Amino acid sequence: CASSLQGRTPGELFF.

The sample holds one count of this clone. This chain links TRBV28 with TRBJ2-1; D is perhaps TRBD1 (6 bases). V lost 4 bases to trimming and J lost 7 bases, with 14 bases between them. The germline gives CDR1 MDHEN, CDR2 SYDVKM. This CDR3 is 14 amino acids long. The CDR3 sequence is CASSWGTQGNEQFF. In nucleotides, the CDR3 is TGTGCCAGCAGTTGGGGGACACAAGGTAATGAGCAGTTCTTC.

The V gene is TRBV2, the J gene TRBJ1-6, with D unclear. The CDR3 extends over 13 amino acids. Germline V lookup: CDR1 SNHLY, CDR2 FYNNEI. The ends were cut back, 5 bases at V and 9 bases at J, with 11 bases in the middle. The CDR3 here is CASSSGYSSPLHF. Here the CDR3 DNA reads TGTGCCAGCAGTTCGGGGTACAGTTCACCCCTCCACTTT.

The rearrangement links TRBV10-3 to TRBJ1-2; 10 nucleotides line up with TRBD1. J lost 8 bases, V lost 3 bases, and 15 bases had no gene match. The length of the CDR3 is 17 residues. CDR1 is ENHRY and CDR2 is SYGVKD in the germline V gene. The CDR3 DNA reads TGTGCCATCAGTGACCCCGGGACAGGGGAGGTTTACCGCGGCTACACCTTC. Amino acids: CAISDPGTGEVYRGYTF.

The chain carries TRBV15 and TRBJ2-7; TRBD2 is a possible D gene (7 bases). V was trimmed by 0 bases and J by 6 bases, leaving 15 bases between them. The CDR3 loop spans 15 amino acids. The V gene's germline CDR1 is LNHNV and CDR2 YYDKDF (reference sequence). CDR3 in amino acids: CATSRDLGGQGEQYF. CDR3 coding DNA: TGTGCCACCAGCAGAGATTTGGGGGGGCAGGGCGAGCAGTACTTC. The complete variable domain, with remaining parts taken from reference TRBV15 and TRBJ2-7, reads DAMVIQNPRYQVTQFGKPVTLSCSQTLNHNVMYWYQQKSSQAPKLLFHYYDKDFNNEADTPDNFQSRRPNTSFCFLDIRSPGLGDTAMYLCATSRDLGGQGEQYFGPGTRLTVT.

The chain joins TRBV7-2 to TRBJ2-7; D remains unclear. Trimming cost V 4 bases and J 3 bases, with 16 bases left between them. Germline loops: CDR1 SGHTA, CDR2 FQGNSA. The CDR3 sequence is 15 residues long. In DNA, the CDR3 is TGTGCCAGCAGCTCGACCGGGTTTGGGGACTACGAGCAGTACTTC. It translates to CASSSTGFGDYEQYF.

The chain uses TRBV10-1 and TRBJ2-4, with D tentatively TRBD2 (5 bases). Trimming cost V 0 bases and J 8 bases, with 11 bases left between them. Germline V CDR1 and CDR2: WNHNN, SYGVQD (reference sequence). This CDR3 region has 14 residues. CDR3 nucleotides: TGCGCCAGCAGTGAGTCGTCAGGCGGGCACATTCAGTACTTC. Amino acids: CASSESSGGHIQYF.

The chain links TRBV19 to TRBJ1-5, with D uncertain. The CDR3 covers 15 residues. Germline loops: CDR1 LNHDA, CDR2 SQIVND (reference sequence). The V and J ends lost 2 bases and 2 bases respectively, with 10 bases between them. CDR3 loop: CASSIQRGGNQPQHF. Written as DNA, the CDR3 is TGTGCCAGTAGTATACAGCGTGGTGGCAATCAGCCCCAGCATTTT.

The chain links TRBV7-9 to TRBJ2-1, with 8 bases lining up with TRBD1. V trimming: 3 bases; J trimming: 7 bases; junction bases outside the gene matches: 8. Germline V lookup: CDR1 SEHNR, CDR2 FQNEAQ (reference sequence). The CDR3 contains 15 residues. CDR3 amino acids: CASSLRQGARNEQFF. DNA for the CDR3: TGTGCCAGCAGCTTGAGGCAGGGGGCGCGTAATGAGCAGTTCTTC.

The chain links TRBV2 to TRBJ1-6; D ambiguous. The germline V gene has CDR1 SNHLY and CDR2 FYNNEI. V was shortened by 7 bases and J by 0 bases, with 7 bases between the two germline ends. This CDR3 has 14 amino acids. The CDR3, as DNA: TGTGCCAGCACAGGAGCCTCCTATAATTCACCCCTCCACTTT. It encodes CASTGASYNSPLHF.

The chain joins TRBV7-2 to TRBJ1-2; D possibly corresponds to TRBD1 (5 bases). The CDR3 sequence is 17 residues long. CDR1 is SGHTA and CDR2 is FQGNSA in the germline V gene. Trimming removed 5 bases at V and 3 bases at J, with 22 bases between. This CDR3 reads CASSLRAGFGGDYGYTF. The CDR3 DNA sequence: TGTGCCAGCAGCCTCCGCGCGGGGTTTGGGGGGGACTATGGCTACACCTTC.

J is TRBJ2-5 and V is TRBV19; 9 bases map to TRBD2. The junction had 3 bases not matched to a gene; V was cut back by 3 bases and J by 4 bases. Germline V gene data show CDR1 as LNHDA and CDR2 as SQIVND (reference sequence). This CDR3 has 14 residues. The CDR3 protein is CASSIVAGVETQYF. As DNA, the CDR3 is TGTGCCAGTAGTATTGTAGCGGGGGTAGAGACCCAGTACTTC.

The CDR3: CASSAGLAGGQRNEQFF. Written as DNA, the CDR3 is TGTGCCAGCAGCGCGGGACTAGCGGGGGGCCAGAGGAATGAGCAGTTCTTC. V gene TRBV5-4 combines with J gene TRBJ2-1, with TRBD2 identical over 15 bases. There are 17 residues in the CDR3. The V gene's germline CDR1 is SGHNT and CDR2 YYREEE (reference sequence). V was clipped by 4 bases and J by 7 bases; unmatched bases: 9.

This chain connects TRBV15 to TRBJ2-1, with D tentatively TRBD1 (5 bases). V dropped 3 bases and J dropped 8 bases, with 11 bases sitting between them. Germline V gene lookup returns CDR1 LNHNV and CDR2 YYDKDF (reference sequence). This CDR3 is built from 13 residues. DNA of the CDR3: TGTGCCACCAGCAGGGACACCCAGGATGAGCAGTTCTTC. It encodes CATSRDTQDEQFF.

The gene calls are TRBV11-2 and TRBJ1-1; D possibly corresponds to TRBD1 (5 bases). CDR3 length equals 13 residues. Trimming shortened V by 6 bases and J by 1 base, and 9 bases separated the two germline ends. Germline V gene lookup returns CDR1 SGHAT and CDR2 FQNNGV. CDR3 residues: CASSTDRNTEAFF. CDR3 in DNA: TGTGCCAGCAGTACTGACAGGAACACTGAAGCTTTCTTT.

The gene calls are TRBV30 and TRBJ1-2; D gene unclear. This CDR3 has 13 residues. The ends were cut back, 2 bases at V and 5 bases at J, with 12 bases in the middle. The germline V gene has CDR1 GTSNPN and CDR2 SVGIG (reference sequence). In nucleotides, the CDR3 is TGTGCCTGGAGTCCCACTTACTTATATGGCTACACCTTC. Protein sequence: CAWSPTYLYGYTF.

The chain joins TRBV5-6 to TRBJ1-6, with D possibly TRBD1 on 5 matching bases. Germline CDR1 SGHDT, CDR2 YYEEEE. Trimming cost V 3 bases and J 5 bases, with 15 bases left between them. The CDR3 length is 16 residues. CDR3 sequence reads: CASSSIGTGDNSPLHF. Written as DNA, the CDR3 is TGTGCCAGCAGCTCGATAGGGACTGGTGATAATTCACCCCTCCACTTT.

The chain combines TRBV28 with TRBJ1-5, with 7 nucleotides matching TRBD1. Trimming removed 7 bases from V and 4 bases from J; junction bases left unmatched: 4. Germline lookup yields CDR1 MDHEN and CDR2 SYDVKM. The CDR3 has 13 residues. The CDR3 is CASNIQGNQPQHF. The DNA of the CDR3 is TGTGCCAGCAACATACAGGGGAATCAGCCCCAGCATTTT.

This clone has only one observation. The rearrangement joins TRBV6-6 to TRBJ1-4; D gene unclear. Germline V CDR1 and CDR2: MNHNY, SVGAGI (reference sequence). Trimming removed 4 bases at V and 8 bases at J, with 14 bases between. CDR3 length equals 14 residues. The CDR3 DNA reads TGTGCCAGCAGTTGGACTTTACTGGGGGAAAAACTGTTTTTT. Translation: CASSWTLLGEKLFF.